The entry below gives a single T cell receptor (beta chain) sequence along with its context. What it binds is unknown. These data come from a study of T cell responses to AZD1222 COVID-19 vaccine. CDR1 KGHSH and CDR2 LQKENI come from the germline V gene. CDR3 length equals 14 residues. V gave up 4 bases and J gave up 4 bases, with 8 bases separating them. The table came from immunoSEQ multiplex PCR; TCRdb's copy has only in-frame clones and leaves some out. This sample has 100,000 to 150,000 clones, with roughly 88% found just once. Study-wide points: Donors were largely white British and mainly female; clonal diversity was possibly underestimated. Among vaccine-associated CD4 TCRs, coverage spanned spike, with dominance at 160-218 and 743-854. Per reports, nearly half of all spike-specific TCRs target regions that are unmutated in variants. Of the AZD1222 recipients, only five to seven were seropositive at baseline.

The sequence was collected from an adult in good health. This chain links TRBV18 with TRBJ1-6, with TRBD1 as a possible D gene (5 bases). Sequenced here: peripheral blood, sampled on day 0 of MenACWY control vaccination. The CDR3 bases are TGTGCCAGCTCACGAGACAGTTATAATTCACCCCTCCACTTT. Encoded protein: CASSRDSYNSPLHF.